Shown below are 19 T cell receptor beta chains from a single sample sequenced in a study of radiation and T cells in renal cell carcinoma (dated by TCRdb to 2020 to 2022). Libraries were constructed by the immunoSEQ multiplex PCR assay. The table comes from immuneACCESS by way of TCRdb, which keeps in-frame sequences with V and J called. Part of the clones is missing from these tables; in studies checked, under half for an unresolved V gene and the rest for unknown reasons. The sample table holds about 83,000 clones, of which 83% were seen once. 2% to 3% of the sample is taken by the ten largest. This sample's time point label indicates: blood 4 weeks post-SBRT, at nephrectomy. In the paper's terms, the treatment or condition label means: 15 Gy SBRT to primary tumor, nephrectomy 4 weeks later. Material: blood, obtained from a patient whose treatment included radiotherapy and nephrectomy. The receptors come from a woman aged 60-70 years with renal cell carcinoma.

The chain links TRBV4-3 to TRBJ1-1; D unclear. The V end was cut by 4 bases, the J end by 4 bases, with 19 bases between. Germline V gives CDR1 LGHNA, CDR2 YSLEER. CDR3 length: 16 amino acids. The CDR3, as DNA: TGCGCCAGCAGCCTAACACAGACTTCGGGGAGCACTGAAGCTTTCTTT. Protein product: CASSLTQTSGSTEAFF.

The chain uses TRBV5-1 and TRBJ1-4; 10 bases are a match to TRBD1. Germline loops: CDR1 SGHRS, CDR2 YFSETQ. V trimming: 5 bases; J trimming: 12 bases; junction bases outside the gene matches: 10. CDR3 length: 14 amino acids. CDR3 sequence (DNA): TGCGCCAGCAGACGGGACAGGGGACCTAATGAACTGTTTTTT. Translating gives CASRRDRGPNELFF.

This clone showed up just once. The chain combines TRBV18 with TRBJ2-7, with 9 bases identical to TRBD1. Germline CDR1 KGHSH, CDR2 LQKENI. The CDR3 is made up of 14 amino acids. Losses at the gene ends were 2 bases for V and 4 bases for J; bases not matched to a gene: 3. This chain's CDR3 is CASSPRDRVYEQYF. In DNA, the CDR3 is TGTGCCAGCTCACCAAGGGACAGGGTTTACGAGCAGTACTTC. The full variable domain, its missing parts supplied by reference TRBV18 and TRBJ2-7, is NAGVMQNPRHLVRRRGQEARLRCSPMKGHSHVYWYRQLPEEGLKFMVYLQKENIIDESGMPKERFSAEFPKEGPSILRIQQVVRGDSAAYFCASSPRDRVYEQYFGPGTRLTVT.

The rearrangement uses TRBV30 and TRBJ1-2; D unclear. The CDR3 is made up of 11 amino acids. CDR1 and CDR2 (germline): GTSNPN, SVGIG (reference sequence). Trimming removed 1 base from V and 4 bases from J, with 4 bases in between. The CDR3 nucleotides are TGTGCCTGGAGTGCGTCCTATGGCTACACCTTC. Translation gives CAWSASYGYTF.

The CDR3 DNA sequence: TGTGCCAGCAGCCCCCCTTTAATCCCAGATACGCAGTATTTT. It codes for CASSPPLIPDTQYF. This sequence joins TRBV7-2 and TRBJ2-3; the D is unclear. V dropped 5 bases and J dropped 4 bases, with 13 bases sitting between them. The CDR3 length is 14 residues. Germline values: CDR1 SGHTA, CDR2 FQGNSA. Combining the CDR3 with reference TRBV7-2 and TRBJ2-3 gives the whole variable domain GAGVSQSPSNKVTEKGKDVELRCDPISGHTALYWYRQSLGQGLEFLIYFQGNSAPDKSGLPSDRFSAERTGGSVSTLTIQRTQQEDSAVYLCASSPPLIPDTQYFGPGTRLTVL.

The chain employs TRBV19 and TRBJ1-4, with a possible D match to TRBD1 (6 bases). Germline CDR1 LNHDA, CDR2 SQIVND (reference sequence). Trimming removed 4 bases at V and 5 bases at J, with 20 bases between. The CDR3 is made up of 17 amino acids. CDR3 nucleotides: TGTGCCAGTAGTAACAGGGTGTGGGAAGGGATGAATGAAAAACTGTTTTTT. This sequence encodes CASSNRVWEGMNEKLFF.

The chain uses TRBV5-1 and TRBJ2-5; no definite D call. The ends were cut back, 0 bases at V and 4 bases at J, with 4 bases in the middle. Per germline, CDR1 SGHRS and CDR2 YFSETQ. CDR3 size: 12 residues. CDR3 sequence: CASSLETETQYF. The CDR3 DNA is TGCGCCAGCAGCTTGGAAACAGAGACCCAGTACTTC.

This chain connects TRBV7-2 to TRBJ1-5; possible D gene TRBD1, 6 bases. This CDR3 has 14 residues. Germline-derived CDR1 and CDR2 are SGHTA and FQGNSA. Trimming took off 4 bases at V and 6 bases at J, with 13 bases between the two ends. CDR3 loop: CASSSGVVSQPQHF. As DNA, the CDR3 is TGTGCCAGCAGCTCAGGGGTGGTAAGTCAGCCCCAGCATTTT.

This chain links TRBV6-5 with TRBJ2-7; D is unresolved. The CDR3 is made up of 13 amino acids. V was shortened by 5 bases and J by 0 bases, with 8 bases between the two germline ends. Germline loops: CDR1 MNHEY, CDR2 SVGAGI. The CDR3, as DNA: TGTGCCAGCAGTCAACCGAGCTCCTACGAGCAGTACTTC. It is translated as CASSQPSSYEQYF.

The chain links TRBV6-1 to TRBJ2-7; D may be TRBD1 or TRBD2 (6 bases each). CDR1 and CDR2 from the germline V gene are MNHNS and SASEGT. CDR3 length: 14 residues. V gave up 4 bases and J gave up 2 bases, with 12 bases separating them. CDR3 DNA sequence: TGTGCCAGCAGTGTCGGGGGCGGCACCTACGAGCAGTACTTC. Translating gives CASSVGGGTYEQYF.

CDR3 DNA sequence: TGTGCCAGCAGTTTCCCCCAGACAGGCGGGACTGAAGCTTTCTTT. It encodes CASSFPQTGGTEAFF. The chain carries TRBV28 and TRBJ1-1; tentatively, D is TRBD1 (6 bases). The germline CDR1 and CDR2 sequences are MDHEN and SYDVKM. V was pared by 3 bases and J by 5 bases, with 16 bases between. The CDR3 runs to 15 residues.

Note on this clone: Sequence at one end of the junction differs from germline and may be a read error. The rearrangement joins TRBV6-1 to TRBJ1-1; no clear D. There are 12 residues in the CDR3. CDR1 is MNHNS and CDR2 is SASEGT in the germline V gene. The CDR3 DNA sequence: TGTGCCAGCAGTGAATCGTTGCGTGGGGTGCTCTTT. Amino acid sequence: CASSESLRGVLF.

A note on this clone: This specimen includes other DNA sequences encoding the same CDR3. The gene calls are TRBV19 and TRBJ1-5; D is uncertain. Germline V CDR1 and CDR2: LNHDA, SQIVND (reference sequence). The CDR3 spans 10 residues. V lost 8 bases to trimming and J lost 4 bases, with 3 bases between them. DNA of the CDR3: TGTGCCAGTGGTAATCAGCCCCAGCATTTT. Its protein product is CASGNQPQHF.

The chain employs TRBV7-2 and TRBJ2-3; TRBD1 or TRBD2 may be the D gene (5 bases each). The CDR3 is 12 residues long. Germline values: CDR1 SGHTA, CDR2 FQGNSA. V gave up 3 bases and J gave up 8 bases, with 9 bases separating them. DNA for the CDR3: TGTGCCAGCAGCTTCACAGGAGGTACGCAGTATTTT. It yields the protein CASSFTGGTQYF.

The rearrangement joins TRBV5-1 to TRBJ2-1; D might be TRBD1 (6 bases). Germline CDR1 is SGHRS and CDR2 is YFSETQ. The CDR3 loop spans 13 amino acids. Trimming took 4 bases from V and 5 from J, leaving 10 bases between them. DNA for the CDR3: TGCGCCAGCAGCATAGGACAGAACAATGAGCAGTTCTTC. It translates to CASSIGQNNEQFF.

The V gene is TRBV7-3, the J gene TRBJ2-2, with 8 positions matching TRBD1. Unmatched junction bases numbered 5, after V lost 5 bases and J lost 6 bases. This CDR3 has 14 amino acids. In germline, CDR1 is SGHTA, CDR2 FQGTGA. The CDR3 loop reads CASSPDRVPGELFF. The CDR3 coding sequence is TGTGCCAGCAGCCCGGACAGGGTCCCCGGGGAGCTGTTTTTT.

This chain uses TRBV7-2 with TRBJ2-3; 7 bases align to TRBD1. Germline CDR1 and CDR2: SGHTA and FQGNSA. After removal of 3 bases from V and 1 base from J, the junction contained 7 bases not matched to a gene. This CDR3 contains 16 residues. Here the CDR3 reads CASSFRRGTGTDTQYF. In DNA form, the CDR3 reads TGTGCCAGCAGCTTCCGCAGGGGGACCGGCACAGATACGCAGTATTTT. The complete variable domain, with remaining parts taken from reference TRBV7-2 and TRBJ2-3, reads GAGVSQSPSNKVTEKGKDVELRCDPISGHTALYWYRQSLGQGLEFLIYFQGNSAPDKSGLPSDRFSAERTGGSVSTLTIQRTQQEDSAVYLCASSFRRGTGTDTQYFGPGTRLTVL.

The chain has TRBV9 and TRBJ2-3, with a possible D match to TRBD2 (6 bases). Germline V gives CDR1 SGDLS, CDR2 YYNGEE. Trimming cost V 0 bases and J 5 bases, with 16 bases left between them. CDR3 length equals 16 residues. The CDR3 DNA follows: TGTGCCAGCAGCGTAGTTTCCAGCGGGTGGATAGATACGCAGTATTTT. Its translation is CASSVVSSGWIDTQYF.

The V and J genes are TRBV9 and TRBJ2-5, with 9 bases fitting TRBD1. The J call may be wrong; the DNA end is better matched by TRBJ2-7. CDR1 and CDR2 from the germline V gene are SGDLS and YYNGEE. The CDR3 extends over 16 amino acids. Here the CDR3 DNA reads TGTGCCAGCAGCGTCGACCCGGGGACAGGGACTAACGAGCAGTACTTC. As protein: CASSVDPGTGTNEQYF.